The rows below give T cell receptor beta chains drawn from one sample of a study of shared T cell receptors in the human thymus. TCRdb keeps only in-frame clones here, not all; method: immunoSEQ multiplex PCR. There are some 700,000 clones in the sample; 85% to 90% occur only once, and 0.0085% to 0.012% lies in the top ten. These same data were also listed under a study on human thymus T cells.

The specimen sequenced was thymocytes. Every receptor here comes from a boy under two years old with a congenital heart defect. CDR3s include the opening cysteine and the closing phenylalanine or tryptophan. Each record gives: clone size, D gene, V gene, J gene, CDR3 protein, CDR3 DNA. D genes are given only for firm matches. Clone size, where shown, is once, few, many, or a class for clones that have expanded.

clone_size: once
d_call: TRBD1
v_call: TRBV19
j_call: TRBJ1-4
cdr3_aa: CASSPSGTGLATNEKLFF
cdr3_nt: TGTGCCAGTAGTCCTTCCGGGACAGGGTTGGCGACTAATGAAAAACTGTTTTTT

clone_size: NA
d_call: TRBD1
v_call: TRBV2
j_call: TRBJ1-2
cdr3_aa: CASSENPGQGSGGYTF
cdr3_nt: TGTGCCAGCAGTGAAAACCCCGGACAGGGAAGCGGTGGCTACACCTTC

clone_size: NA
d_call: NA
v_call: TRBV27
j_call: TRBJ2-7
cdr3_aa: CASSLSSGKGYSYEQYF
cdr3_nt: TGTGCCAGCAGTTTATCCTCGGGTAAGGGGTATTCCTACGAGCAGTACTTC

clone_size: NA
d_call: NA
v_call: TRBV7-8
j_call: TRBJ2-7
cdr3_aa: CASSHRRHLGHYYEQYF
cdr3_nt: TGTGCCAGCAGCCACCGCAGACACTTGGGGCACTACTACGAGCAGTACTTC

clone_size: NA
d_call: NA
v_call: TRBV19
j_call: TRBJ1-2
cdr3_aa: CASRSGESGYTF
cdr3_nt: TGTGCCAGTAGGTCGGGGGAAAGTGGCTACACCTTC

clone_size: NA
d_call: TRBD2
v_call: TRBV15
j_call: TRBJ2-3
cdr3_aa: CATSRDPAGGTDTQYF
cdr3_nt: TGTGCCACCAGCAGAGATCCGGCGGGAGGGACAGATACGCAGTATTTT

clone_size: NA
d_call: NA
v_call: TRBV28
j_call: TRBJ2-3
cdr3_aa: CASGREARHTMDTQYF
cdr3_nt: TGTGCCAGCGGTCGAGAGGCACGGCACACAATGGATACGCAGTATTTT

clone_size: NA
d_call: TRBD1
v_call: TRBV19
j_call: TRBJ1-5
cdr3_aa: CASSSALDRGNQPQHF
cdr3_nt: TGTGCCAGTAGTAGCGCCCTGGACAGGGGCAATCAGCCCCAGCATTTT

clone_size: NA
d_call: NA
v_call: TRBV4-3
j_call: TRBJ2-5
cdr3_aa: CASSQDRIQYQETQYF
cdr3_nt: TGCGCCAGCAGCCAAGATAGGATACAGTACCAAGAGACCCAGTACTTC

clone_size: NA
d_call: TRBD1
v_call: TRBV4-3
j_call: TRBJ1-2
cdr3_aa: CASSQAPSRTGNGYTF
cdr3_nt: TGCGCCAGCAGCCAAGCCCCTAGCAGGACAGGGAATGGCTACACCTTC

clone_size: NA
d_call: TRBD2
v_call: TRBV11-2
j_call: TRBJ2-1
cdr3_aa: CASSPLAGTKDEQFF
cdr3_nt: TGTGCCAGCAGCCCCCTAGCGGGGACAAAGGATGAGCAGTTCTTC

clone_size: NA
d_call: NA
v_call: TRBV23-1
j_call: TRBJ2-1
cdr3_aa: CASSPGGPGLQDEQFF
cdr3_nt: TGCGCCAGCAGCCCGGGCGGGCCCGGGCTACAAGATGAGCAGTTCTTC

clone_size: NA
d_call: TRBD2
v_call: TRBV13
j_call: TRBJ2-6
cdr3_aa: CASSFRLAGGLGANVLTF
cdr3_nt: TGTGCCAGCAGCTTCCGACTAGCGGGAGGGCTAGGGGCCAACGTCCTGACTTTC

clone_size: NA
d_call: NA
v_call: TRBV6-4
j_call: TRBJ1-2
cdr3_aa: CATYYGYTF
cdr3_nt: TGTGCCACTTACTATGGCTACACCTTC

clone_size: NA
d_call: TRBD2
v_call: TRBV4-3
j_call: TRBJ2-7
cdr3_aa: CASSHRLRVAGSHEQYF
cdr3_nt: TGCGCCAGCAGCCACAGACTCAGGGTAGCGGGATCCCACGAGCAGTACTTC

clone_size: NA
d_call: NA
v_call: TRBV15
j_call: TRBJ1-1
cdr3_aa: CATSREYWDTLNTEAFF
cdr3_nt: TGTGCCACCAGCAGAGAGTATTGGGACACCCTGAACACTGAAGCTTTCTTT

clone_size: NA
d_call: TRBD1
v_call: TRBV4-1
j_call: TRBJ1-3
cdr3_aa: CASRATGASGNTIYF
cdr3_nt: TGCGCCAGCAGAGCGACAGGGGCCTCTGGAAACACCATATATTTT

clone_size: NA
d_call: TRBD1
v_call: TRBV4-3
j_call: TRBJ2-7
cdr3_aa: CASSQDPLGQGIYEQYF
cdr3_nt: TGCGCCAGCAGCCAAGATCCCCTCGGACAGGGTATCTACGAGCAGTACTTC

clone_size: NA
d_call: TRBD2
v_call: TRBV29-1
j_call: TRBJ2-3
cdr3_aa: CSVEGPLKERGFTDTQYF
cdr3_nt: TGCAGCGTTGAGGGCCCGCTTAAGGAGCGGGGGTTCACAGATACGCAGTATTTT

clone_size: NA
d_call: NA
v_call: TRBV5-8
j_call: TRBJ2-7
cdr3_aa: CASSLTAYEQYF
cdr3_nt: TGTGCCAGCAGTTTGACAGCCTACGAGCAGTACTTC

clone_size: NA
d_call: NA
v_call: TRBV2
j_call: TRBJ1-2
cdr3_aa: CASSEAVPGVSGYTF
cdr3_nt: TGTGCCAGCAGTGAAGCTGTGCCGGGGGTGAGTGGCTACACCTTC

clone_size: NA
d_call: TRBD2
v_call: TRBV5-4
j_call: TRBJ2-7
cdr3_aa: CASSDVGGSPSEQYF
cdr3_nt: TGTGCCAGCAGCGATGTCGGCGGGAGCCCCTCCGAGCAGTACTTC

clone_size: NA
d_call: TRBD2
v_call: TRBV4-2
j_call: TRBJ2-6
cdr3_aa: CASSQVREGSGANVLTF
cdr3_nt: TGTGCCAGCAGCCAAGTGCGGGAGGGTTCTGGGGCCAACGTCCTGACTTTC

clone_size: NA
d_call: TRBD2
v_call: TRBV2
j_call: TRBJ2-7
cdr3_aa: CASSRTSGNDEQYF
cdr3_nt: TGTGCCAGCAGTCGGACTAGCGGGAATGACGAGCAGTACTTC

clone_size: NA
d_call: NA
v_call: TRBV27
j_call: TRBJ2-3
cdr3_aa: CASRAEGTDTQYF
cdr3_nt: TGTGCCAGCAGGGCCGAAGGCACAGATACGCAGTATTTT

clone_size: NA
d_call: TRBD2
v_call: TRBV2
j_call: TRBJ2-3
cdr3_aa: CATGTSGRTSGTDTQYF
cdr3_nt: TGTGCCACAGGGACTAGCGGGAGGACTTCTGGCACAGATACGCAGTATTTT

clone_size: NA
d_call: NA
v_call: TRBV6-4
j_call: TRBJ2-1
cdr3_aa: CASVKGGGHEQFF
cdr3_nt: TGTGCCAGCGTCAAAGGGGGGGGACATGAGCAGTTCTTC

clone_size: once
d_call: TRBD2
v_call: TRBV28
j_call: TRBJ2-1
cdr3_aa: CASSSRQLAADNEQFF
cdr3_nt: TGTGCCAGCAGTTCTAGGCAACTAGCGGCCGACAATGAGCAGTTCTTC

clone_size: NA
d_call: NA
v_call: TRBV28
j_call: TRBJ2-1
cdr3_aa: CASSLRPETHNEQFF
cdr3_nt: TGTGCCAGCAGTTTGCGGCCCGAAACTCACAATGAGCAGTTCTTC

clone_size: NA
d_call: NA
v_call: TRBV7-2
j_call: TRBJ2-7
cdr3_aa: CASMADLSYEQYF
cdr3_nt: TGTGCCAGCATGGCAGACTTATCCTACGAGCAGTACTTC

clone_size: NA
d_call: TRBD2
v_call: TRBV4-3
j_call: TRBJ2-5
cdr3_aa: CASSPHGGSGQETQYF
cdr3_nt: TGCGCCAGCAGCCCCCACGGGGGGAGTGGACAAGAGACCCAGTACTTC

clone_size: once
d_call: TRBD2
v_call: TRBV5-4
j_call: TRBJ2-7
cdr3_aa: CASSYQAGAHSISHYEQYF
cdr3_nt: TGTGCCAGCAGCTATCAAGCGGGAGCTCACTCCATATCGCACTACGAGCAGTACTTC

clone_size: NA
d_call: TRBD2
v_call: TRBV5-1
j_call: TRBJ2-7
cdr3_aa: CASTSGRSGEQYF
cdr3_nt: TGCGCCAGCACTAGCGGGAGAAGTGGGGAGCAGTACTTC

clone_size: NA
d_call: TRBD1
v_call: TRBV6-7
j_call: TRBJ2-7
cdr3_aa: CASRFPRDRGSYEQYF
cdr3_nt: TGTGCCAGCAGATTCCCCCGGGACAGGGGCTCCTACGAGCAGTACTTC

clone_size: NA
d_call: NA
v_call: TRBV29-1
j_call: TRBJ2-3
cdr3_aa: CSVDRVNQLSTDTQYF
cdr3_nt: TGCAGCGTTGATCGGGTTAATCAATTATCCACAGATACGCAGTATTTT